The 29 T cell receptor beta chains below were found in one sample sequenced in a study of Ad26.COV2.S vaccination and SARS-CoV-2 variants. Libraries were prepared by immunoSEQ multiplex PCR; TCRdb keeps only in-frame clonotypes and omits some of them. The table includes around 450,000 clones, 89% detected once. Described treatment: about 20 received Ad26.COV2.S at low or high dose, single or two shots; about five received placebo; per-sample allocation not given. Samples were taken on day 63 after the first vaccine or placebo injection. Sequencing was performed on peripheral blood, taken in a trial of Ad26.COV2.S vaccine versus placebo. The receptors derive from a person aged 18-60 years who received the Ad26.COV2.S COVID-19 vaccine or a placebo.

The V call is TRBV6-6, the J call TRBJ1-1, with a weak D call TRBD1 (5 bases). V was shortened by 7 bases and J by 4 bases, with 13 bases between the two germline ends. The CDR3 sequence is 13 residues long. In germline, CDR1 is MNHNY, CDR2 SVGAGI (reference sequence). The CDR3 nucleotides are TGTGCCAGCACCCCCACGAGGGGCACTGAAGCTTTCTTT. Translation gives CASTPTRGTEAFF.

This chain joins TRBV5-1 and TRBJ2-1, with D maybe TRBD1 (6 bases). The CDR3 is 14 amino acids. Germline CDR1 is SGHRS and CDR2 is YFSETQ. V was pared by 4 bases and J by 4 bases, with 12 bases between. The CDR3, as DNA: TGCGCCAGCAGCGTCGGGACACCGTACAATGAGCAGTTCTTC. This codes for CASSVGTPYNEQFF.

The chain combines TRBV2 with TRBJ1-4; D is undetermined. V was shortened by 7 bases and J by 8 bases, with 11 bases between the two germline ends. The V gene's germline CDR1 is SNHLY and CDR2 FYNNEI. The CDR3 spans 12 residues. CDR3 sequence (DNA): TGTGCCAGCACCGGGATGTGGGAAAAACTGTTTTTT. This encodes CASTGMWEKLFF.

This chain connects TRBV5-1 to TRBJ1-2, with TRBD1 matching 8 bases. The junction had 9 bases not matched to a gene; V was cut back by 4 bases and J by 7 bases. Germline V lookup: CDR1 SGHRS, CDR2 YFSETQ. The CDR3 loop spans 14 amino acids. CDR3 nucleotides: TGCGCCAGCAGCCCCAACCCAGGGGGCGGTGGCTACACCTTC. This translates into CASSPNPGGGGYTF.

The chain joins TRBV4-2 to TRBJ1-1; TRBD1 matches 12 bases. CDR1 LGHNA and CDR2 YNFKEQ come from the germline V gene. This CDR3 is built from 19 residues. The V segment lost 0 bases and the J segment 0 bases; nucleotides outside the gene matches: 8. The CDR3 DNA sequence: TGTGCCAGCAGCCAAGATCGCCACGGGACAGGGGGCGTGAACACTGAAGCTTTCTTT. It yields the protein CASSQDRHGTGGVNTEAFF.

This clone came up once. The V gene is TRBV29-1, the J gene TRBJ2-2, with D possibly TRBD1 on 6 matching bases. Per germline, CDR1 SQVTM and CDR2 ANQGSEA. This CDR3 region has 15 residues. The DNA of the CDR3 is TGCGCAGCGTTGATAACCAGGGGAGCCACCGGGGAGCTGTTTTTT. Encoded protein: CAALITRGATGELFF.

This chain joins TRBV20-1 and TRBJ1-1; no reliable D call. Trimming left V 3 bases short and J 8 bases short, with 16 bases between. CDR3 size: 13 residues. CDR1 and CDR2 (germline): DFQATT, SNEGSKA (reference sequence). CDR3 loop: CSASVTGVPEAFF. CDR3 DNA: TGCAGTGCTAGTGTCACTGGCGTGCCCGAAGCTTTCTTT.

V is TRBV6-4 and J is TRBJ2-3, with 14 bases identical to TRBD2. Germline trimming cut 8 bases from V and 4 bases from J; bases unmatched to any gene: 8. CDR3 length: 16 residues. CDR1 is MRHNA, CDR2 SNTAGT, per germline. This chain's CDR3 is CASSETSGGASDTQYF. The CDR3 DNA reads TGTGCCAGCTCCGAGACTAGCGGGGGGGCCTCAGATACGCAGTATTTT.

This CDR3 is CSAGTNYGYTF. As DNA, the CDR3 is TGCAGCGCAGGGACCAACTATGGCTACACCTTC. The chain has TRBV29-1 and TRBJ1-2, with D possibly matching TRBD1 (5 bases). V shed 7 bases and J shed 2 bases, with 8 bases lying between them. The germline gives CDR1 SQVTM, CDR2 ANQGSEA. The CDR3 length is 11 residues.

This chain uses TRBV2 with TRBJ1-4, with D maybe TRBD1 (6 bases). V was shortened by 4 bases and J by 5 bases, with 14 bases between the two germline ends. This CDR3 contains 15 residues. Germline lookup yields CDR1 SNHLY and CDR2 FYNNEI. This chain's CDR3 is CASSVEGTSNEKLFF. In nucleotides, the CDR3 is TGTGCCAGCAGTGTAGAAGGGACAAGCAATGAAAAACTGTTTTTT.

The CDR3 reads CASTLDREETQYF. In DNA form, the CDR3 reads TGTGCCAGCACATTGGACAGGGAGGAGACCCAGTACTTC. This rearrangement joins TRBV12-3 or TRBV12-4 to TRBJ2-5, with 8 positions matching TRBD1. This CDR3 comprises 13 residues. The trim removed 7 bases at V and 5 bases at J, leaving 6 bases unmatched.

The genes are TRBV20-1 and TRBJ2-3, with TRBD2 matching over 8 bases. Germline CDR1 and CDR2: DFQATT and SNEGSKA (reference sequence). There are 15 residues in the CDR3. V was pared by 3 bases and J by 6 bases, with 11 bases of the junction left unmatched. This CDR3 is CSASRREGGLDTQYF. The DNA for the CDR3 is TGCAGTGCTAGTCGACGGGAGGGCGGGCTTGATACGCAGTATTTT.

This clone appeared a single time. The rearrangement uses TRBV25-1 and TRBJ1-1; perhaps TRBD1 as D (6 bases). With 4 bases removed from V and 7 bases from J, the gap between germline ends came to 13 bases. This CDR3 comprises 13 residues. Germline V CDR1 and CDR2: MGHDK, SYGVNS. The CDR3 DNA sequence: TGTGCCAGCAGTGTACATCAGGGGCGTGAAGCTTTCTTT. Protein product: CASSVHQGREAFF.

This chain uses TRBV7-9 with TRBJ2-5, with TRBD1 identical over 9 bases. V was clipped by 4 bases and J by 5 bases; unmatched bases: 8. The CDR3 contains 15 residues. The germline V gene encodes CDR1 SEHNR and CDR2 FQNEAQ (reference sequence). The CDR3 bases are TGTGCCAGCAGCTCCATACAGGGGGCGGATGAGACCCAGTACTTC. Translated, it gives CASSSIQGADETQYF.

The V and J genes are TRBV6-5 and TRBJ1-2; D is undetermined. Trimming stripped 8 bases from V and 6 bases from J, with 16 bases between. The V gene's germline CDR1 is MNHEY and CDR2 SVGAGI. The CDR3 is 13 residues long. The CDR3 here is CASQDWTGNGYTF. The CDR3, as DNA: TGTGCCAGCCAAGATTGGACGGGGAATGGCTACACCTTC.

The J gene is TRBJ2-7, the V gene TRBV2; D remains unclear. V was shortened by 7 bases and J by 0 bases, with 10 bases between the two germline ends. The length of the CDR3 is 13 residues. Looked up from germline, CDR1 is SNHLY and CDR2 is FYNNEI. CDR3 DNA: TGTGCCAGCACAAGACATCCCTCCTACGAGCAGTACGTC. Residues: CASTRHPSYEQYV.

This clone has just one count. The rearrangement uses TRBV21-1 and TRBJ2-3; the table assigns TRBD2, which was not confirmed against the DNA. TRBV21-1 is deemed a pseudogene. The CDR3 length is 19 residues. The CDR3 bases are TGTGCCAGCAGCAAAGGGGAGTCAAACCTAGCGGGGGTCACAGATACGCAGTATTTT. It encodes CASSKGESNLAGVTDTQYF.

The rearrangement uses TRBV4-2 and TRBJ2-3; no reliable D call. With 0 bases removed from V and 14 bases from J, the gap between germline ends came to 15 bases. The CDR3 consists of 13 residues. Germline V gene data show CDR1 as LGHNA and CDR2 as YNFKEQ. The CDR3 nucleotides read TGTGCCAGCAGCCAAGACTGGTCTGGGGAAGCGTATTTT. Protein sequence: CASSQDWSGEAYF.

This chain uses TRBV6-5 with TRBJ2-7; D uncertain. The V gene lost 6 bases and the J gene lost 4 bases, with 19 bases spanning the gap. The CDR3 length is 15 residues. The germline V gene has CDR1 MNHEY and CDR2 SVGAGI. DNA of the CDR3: TGTGCCAGCAGATCATATCACGTCGGACCTTACGAGCAGTACGTC. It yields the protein CASRSYHVGPYEQYV.

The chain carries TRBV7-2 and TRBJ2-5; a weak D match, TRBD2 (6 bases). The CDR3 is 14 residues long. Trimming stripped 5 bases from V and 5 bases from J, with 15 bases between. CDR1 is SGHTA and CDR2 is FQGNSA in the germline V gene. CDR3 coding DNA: TGTGCCAGCAGCACCTGGAAGGGGAGGGAGACCCAGTACTTC. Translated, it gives CASSTWKGRETQYF.

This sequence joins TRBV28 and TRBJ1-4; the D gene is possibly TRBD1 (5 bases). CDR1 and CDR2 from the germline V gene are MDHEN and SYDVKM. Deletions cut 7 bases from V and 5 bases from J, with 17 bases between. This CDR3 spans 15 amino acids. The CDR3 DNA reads TGTGCCAGCAATAGGGACTGGACCCTCAATGAAAAACTGTTTTTT. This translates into CASNRDWTLNEKLFF.

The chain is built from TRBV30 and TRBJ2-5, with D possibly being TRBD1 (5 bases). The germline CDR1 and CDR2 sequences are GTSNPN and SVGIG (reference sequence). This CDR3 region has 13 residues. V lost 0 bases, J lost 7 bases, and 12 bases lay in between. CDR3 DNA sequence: TGTGCCTGGAGTGTACGCAGGGTGGGGACCCAGTACTTC. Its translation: CAWSVRRVGTQYF.

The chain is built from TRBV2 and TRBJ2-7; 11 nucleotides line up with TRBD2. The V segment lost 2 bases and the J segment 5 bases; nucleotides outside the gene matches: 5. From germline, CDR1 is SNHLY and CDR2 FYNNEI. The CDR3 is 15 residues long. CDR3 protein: CASSESSGGADEQYF. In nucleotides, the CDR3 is TGTGCCAGCAGTGAAAGTAGCGGGGGGGCTGACGAGCAGTACTTC.

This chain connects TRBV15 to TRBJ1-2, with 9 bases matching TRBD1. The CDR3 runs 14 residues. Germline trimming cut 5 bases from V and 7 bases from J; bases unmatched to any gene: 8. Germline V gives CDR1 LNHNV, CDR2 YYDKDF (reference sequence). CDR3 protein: CATSPGTGYAGYTF. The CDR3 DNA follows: TGTGCCACCAGCCCCGGGACAGGGTATGCTGGCTACACCTTC.

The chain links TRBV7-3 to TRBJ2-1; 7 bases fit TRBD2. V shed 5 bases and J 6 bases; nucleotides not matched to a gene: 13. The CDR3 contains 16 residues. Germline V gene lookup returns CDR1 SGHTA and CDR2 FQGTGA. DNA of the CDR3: TGTGCCAGCAGCCCACCAGGACTAGTGGGAGGCAATGAGCAGTTCTTC. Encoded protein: CASSPPGLVGGNEQFF.

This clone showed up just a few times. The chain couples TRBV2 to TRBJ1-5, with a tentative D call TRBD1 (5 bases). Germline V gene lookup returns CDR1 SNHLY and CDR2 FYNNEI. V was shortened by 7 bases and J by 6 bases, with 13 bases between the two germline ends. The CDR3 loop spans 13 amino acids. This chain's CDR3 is CASTRREGQPQHF. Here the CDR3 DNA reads TGTGCCAGCACCCGCAGGGAGGGTCAGCCCCAGCATTTT.

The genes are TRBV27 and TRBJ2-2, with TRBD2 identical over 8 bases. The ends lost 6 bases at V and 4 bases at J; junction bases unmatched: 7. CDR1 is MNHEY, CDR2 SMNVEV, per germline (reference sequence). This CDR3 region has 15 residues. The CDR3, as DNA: TGTGCCAGCAGAGTACTAGCGGAGACCACCGGGGAGCTGTTTTTT. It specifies CASRVLAETTGELFF.

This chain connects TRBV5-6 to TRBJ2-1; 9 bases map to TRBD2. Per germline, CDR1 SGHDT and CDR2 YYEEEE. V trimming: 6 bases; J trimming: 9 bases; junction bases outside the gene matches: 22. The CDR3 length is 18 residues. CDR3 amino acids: CASTQGGAGGPVRGEQFF. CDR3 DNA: TGTGCCAGCACCCAAGGGGGTGCGGGAGGGCCCGTTAGAGGTGAGCAGTTCTTC.

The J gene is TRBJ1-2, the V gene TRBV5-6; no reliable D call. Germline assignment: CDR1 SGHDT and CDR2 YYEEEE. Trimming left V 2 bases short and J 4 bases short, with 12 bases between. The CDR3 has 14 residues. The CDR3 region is CASSFGGAGYGYTF. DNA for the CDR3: TGTGCCAGCAGCTTCGGTGGAGCGGGCTATGGCTACACCTTC. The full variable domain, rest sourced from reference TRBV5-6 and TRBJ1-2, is DAGVTQSPTHLIKTRGQQVTLRCSPKSGHDTVSWYQQALGQGPQFIFQYYEEEERQRGNFPDRFSGHQFPNYSSELNVNALLLGDSALYLCASSFGGAGYGYTFGSGTRLTVV.